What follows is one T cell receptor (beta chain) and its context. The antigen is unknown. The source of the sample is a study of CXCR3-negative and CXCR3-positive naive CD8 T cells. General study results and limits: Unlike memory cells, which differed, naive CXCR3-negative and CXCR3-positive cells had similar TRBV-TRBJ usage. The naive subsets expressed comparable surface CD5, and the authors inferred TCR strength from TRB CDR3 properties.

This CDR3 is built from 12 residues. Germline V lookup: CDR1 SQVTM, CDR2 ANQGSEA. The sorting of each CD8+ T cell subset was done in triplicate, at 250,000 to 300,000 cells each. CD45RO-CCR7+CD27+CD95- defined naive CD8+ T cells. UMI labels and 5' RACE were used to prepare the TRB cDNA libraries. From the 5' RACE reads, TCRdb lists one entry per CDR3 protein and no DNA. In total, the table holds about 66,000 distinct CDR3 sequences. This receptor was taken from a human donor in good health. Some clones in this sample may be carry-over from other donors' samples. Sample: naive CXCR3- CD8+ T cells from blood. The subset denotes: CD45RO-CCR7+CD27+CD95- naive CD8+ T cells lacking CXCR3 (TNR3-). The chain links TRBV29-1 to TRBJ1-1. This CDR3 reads CSVQGSSTEAFF.